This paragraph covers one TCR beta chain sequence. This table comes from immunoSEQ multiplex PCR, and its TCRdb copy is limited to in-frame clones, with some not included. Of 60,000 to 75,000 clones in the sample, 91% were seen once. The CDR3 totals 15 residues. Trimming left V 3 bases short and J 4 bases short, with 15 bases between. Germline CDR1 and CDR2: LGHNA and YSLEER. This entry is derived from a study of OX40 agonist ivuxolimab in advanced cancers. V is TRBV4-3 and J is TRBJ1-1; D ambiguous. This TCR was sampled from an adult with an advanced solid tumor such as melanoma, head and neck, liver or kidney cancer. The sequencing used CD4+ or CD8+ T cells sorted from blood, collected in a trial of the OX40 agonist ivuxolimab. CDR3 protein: CASSQFPQRPTEAFF. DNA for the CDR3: TGCGCCAGCAGCCAGTTCCCCCAGAGGCCCACTGAAGCTTTCTTT.